One and the same sample provided the 3 T cell receptor beta chains below, sequenced in a study of shared clonotypes between healthy human individuals. The assay was immunoSEQ multiplex PCR, and TCRdb's table has in-frame clones only and misses some. The sample yields about half a million clones, more than 75% seen once. The sample consisted of PBMCs. The receptors were sampled from a woman in her thirties or forties in good health. Some clones in this sample may be carry-over from other donors' samples.

The chain is built from TRBV2 and TRBJ1-4, with a possible D match to TRBD1 (5 bases). Trimming took off 6 bases at V and 5 bases at J, with 13 bases between the two ends. CDR3 length: 14 amino acids. The V gene's germline CDR1 is SNHLY and CDR2 FYNNEI. The CDR3 DNA is TGTGCCAGCAGACTGGCGGGGGTCAATGAAAAACTGTTTTTT. It codes for CASRLAGVNEKLFF.

The V gene is TRBV5-6, the J gene TRBJ2-7; D is perhaps TRBD1 (6 bases). CDR3 length: 14 residues. Germline V gene sequence: CDR1 SGHDT, CDR2 YYEEEE. Trimming took off 3 bases at V and 2 bases at J, with 12 bases between the two ends. CDR3 sequence reads: CASSYTGLPYEQYF. The DNA of the CDR3 is TGTGCCAGCAGCTATACAGGGTTGCCCTACGAGCAGTACTTC.

V is TRBV7-3 and J is TRBJ1-1; D gene unclear. V was clipped by 2 bases and J by 1 base, with 5 bases between them. CDR1 and CDR2 (germline): SGHTA, FQGTGA. This CDR3 has 13 amino acids. The CDR3 region has the DNA TGTGCCAGCAGCTTAGGAACGAACACTGAAGCTTTCTTT. Protein: CASSLGTNTEAFF.